This T cell receptor (beta chain) was profiled in a study of T cell changes during pregnancy in multiple sclerosis. Using immunoSEQ multiplex PCR, the repertoire was profiled, and TCRdb retains in-frame clones only, with some absent. The sample holds tens of thousands of clones; around 90% are singletons and the top ten take 0.2% to 0.25%. The TCR originated in a female donor with multiple sclerosis, enrolled in a pregnancy study. The source material was CD4+ T cells from peripheral blood mononuclear cells, sampled before pregnancy.

This chain's CDR3 is CASSFFQGRNQPQHF. CDR3 bases: TGTGCCAGCAGCTTTTTCCAGGGCCGCAATCAGCCCCAGCATTTT. The chain links TRBV12-1 to TRBJ1-5; the table names TRBD1, a call not compared with the DNA. TRBV12-1 is tagged as a pseudogene. The CDR3 loop spans 15 amino acids.